A single sample gave rise to the 11 T cell receptor beta chains below, sequenced in a study of blood T cell repertoires in COVID-19. Generated by immunoSEQ multiplex PCR, the TCRdb table keeps only in-frame clones and is missing some. The repertoire holds 110,000 or so clones, with 90% as singletons. Sequences were obtained from peripheral blood. The receptors here all came from a human donor in a cohort sampled during active COVID-19.

The chain combines TRBV6-5 with TRBJ1-4, with TRBD1 matching over 10 bases. The CDR3 length is 16 residues. With V trimmed by 3 bases and J by 5 bases, 6 bases remained unmatched. Per germline, CDR1 MNHEY and CDR2 SVGAGI. CDR3 sequence: CASSYSLGQGNEKLFF. CDR3 sequence (DNA): TGTGCCAGCAGTTATTCGTTGGGACAGGGGAATGAAAAACTGTTTTTT.

The CDR3 nucleotides read TGTGCCAGCAGCCTCAGGGGGGAGCTGTTTTTT. This sequence encodes CASSLRGELFF. This chain uses TRBV3-1 (or the pseudogene TRBV3-2) with TRBJ2-2, with D unresolved. Germline V CDR1 and CDR2: LGHDT, YNNKEL (reference sequence). The germline V and J ends were trimmed by 4 bases and 8 bases, with 5 bases remaining between them. The CDR3 is 11 residues long.

This clone was detected only once. V and J are TRBV2 and TRBJ2-3; 10 nucleotides match TRBD2. This CDR3 region has 14 residues. Germline V gene data show CDR1 as SNHLY and CDR2 as FYNNEI. Trimming cost V 6 bases and J 1 base; bases outside gene matches: 1. The CDR3 is CASRGTSGTDTQYF. The CDR3 coding sequence is TGTGCCAGCAGGGGGACTAGCGGCACAGATACGCAGTATTTT.

The chain couples TRBV3-1 (or the pseudogene TRBV3-2) to TRBJ1-2; no reliable D call. CDR3 size: 17 residues. CDR1 LGHDT and CDR2 YNNKEL come from the germline V gene (reference sequence). The germline V and J ends were trimmed by 4 bases and 3 bases, with 21 bases remaining between them. CDR3: CASSPRGGRGYDYGYTF. DNA of the CDR3: TGTGCCAGCAGCCCCCGGGGAGGGAGAGGCTACGACTATGGCTACACCTTC.

The chain employs TRBV11-3 and TRBJ1-6; 8 nucleotides line up with TRBD1. V trimming: 1 base; J trimming: 6 bases; junction bases outside the gene matches: 8. The germline V gene encodes CDR1 SGHNT and CDR2 YENEEA. The CDR3 consists of 17 residues. The CDR3 here is CASSLVSGGAGNSPLHF. CDR3 nucleotides: TGTGCCAGCAGCTTAGTATCAGGGGGCGCCGGTAATTCACCCCTCCACTTT.

This CDR3 is CASKITGLAGANEQFF. In DNA form, the CDR3 reads TGTGCCAGCAAGATTACGGGACTAGCGGGGGCCAATGAGCAGTTCTTC. V is TRBV4-2 and J is TRBJ2-1; 14 bases match TRBD2. The CDR3 length is 16 residues. Trimming took 7 bases from V and 6 from J; bases not matched to a gene: 8. CDR1 is LGHNA, CDR2 YNFKEQ, per germline.

The CDR3 DNA is TGTGCCAGCAGTTATCGGGGGGCGGGTATATCTTCACAAGAGACCCAGTACTTC. Protein: CASSYRGAGISSQETQYF. The rearrangement joins TRBV6-2 or TRBV6-3 to TRBJ2-5, with D possibly being TRBD2 (7 bases). Trimming took off 3 bases at V and 2 bases at J, with 22 bases between the two ends. There are 18 residues in the CDR3. From germline, CDR1 is MNHEY and CDR2 SVGEGT.

This sequence joins TRBV18 and TRBJ2-3; the match to TRBD1 covers 9 bases. The junction had 8 bases not matched to a gene; V was cut back by 3 bases and J by 4 bases. Per the germline V gene, CDR1 is KGHSH and CDR2 is LQKENI. The CDR3 is 16 amino acids. This chain's CDR3 is CASSPGTGRSADTQYF. The CDR3 region has the DNA TGTGCCAGCTCACCCGGGACAGGGAGGTCGGCAGATACGCAGTATTTT.

This clone was seen just once. The chain couples TRBV24-1 to TRBJ2-5; D is unclear. The CDR3 loop spans 14 amino acids. Germline CDR1 reads KGHDR; CDR2 reads SFDVKD. V lost 0 bases and J lost 5, with 9 bases in between. CDR3 amino acids: CATSDLGAGETQYF. CDR3 coding DNA: TGTGCCACCAGTGATTTGGGAGCTGGGGAGACCCAGTACTTC.

This CDR3 reads CASSLPPTGAYNEQFF. The CDR3 nucleotides read TGTGCCAGCAGCTTACCGCCGACAGGGGCCTACAATGAGCAGTTCTTC. The rearrangement joins TRBV5-4 to TRBJ2-1; 8 nucleotides match TRBD1. The CDR3 has 16 residues. CDR1 and CDR2 (germline): SGHNT, YYREEE (reference sequence). J gave up 2 bases and V 2 bases, and 6 bases lay outside the gene matches.

The genes are TRBV3-1 (or the pseudogene TRBV3-2) and TRBJ2-7, with no clear D. Trimming took 0 bases from V and 7 from J, leaving 16 bases between them. Germline-derived CDR1 and CDR2 are LGHDT and YNNKEL (reference sequence). This CDR3 has 15 residues. The CDR3 sequence: CASSQDPVAVREQYF. The CDR3 region has the DNA TGTGCCAGCAGCCAAGATCCCGTTGCCGTACGGGAGCAGTACTTC.